These 10 T cell receptor beta chains originate from one sample sequenced in a study of blood T cell repertoires in COVID-19. Profiling relied on immunoSEQ multiplex PCR, and the TCRdb table lists in-frame clones only, not all of them. The sample lists roughly 140,000 clones; around nine tenths were seen once. The sequenced sample consisted of PBMCs or T cells enriched from blood (not recorded which). The origin of the receptors is a woman in her thirties with acute COVID-19.

This rearrangement joins TRBV10-3 to TRBJ1-3; D gene unclear. The V and J ends lost 8 bases and 2 bases respectively, with 16 bases between them. Germline V gene data show CDR1 as ENHRY and CDR2 as SYGVKD. The CDR3 has 15 amino acids. The CDR3 loop reads CAISAQIGTGNTIYF. CDR3 bases: TGTGCCATCTCGGCTCAAATCGGGACTGGAAACACCATATATTTT.

V gene TRBV7-8 combines with J gene TRBJ2-3, with 8 nucleotides matching TRBD2. The CDR3 length is 14 residues. Germline V lookup: CDR1 SGHVS, CDR2 FQNEAQ. V gave up 4 bases and J gave up 4 bases; unmatched junction bases: 4. The CDR3 bases are TGTGCCAGCAGCTCCGGACTAGCTCCAGATACGCAGTATTTT. It yields the protein CASSSGLAPDTQYF.

The J gene is TRBJ2-1, the V gene TRBV4-3, with TRBD2 as a possible D gene (6 bases). In germline, CDR1 is LGHNA, CDR2 YSLEER. Trimming cost V 4 bases and J 4 bases, with 14 bases left between them. The CDR3 totals 15 residues. The chain's CDR3 is CASSPEGQRYNEQFF. The CDR3 nucleotides are TGCGCCAGCAGCCCGGAGGGGCAGAGGTACAATGAGCAGTTCTTC.

The genes are TRBV28 and TRBJ1-2, with 9 bases identical to TRBD1. Trimming took 6 bases from V and 4 from J; bases not matched to a gene: 12. This CDR3 has 16 residues. The germline CDR1 and CDR2 sequences are MDHEN and SYDVKM. The CDR3 DNA follows: TGTGCCAGCAGCTCAACAGGGGGCCACGGCTCCTATGGCTACACCTTC. Its translation is CASSSTGGHGSYGYTF.

This CDR3 is CASSPLKSGTGAGEQFF. CDR3 bases: TGTGCCAGCTCACCACTAAAATCCGGGACAGGGGCTGGTGAGCAGTTCTTC. The gene calls are TRBV18 and TRBJ2-1, with TRBD1 identical over 10 bases. The CDR3 runs 17 residues. Germline CDR1 and CDR2: KGHSH and LQKENI. V lost 1 base, J lost 9 bases, and 12 bases stayed unmatched.

The chain links TRBV11-1 to TRBJ2-1; possibly TRBD2 for D (5 bases). This CDR3 has 15 amino acids. Germline V gene sequence: CDR1 SGHAT, CDR2 FQDESV (reference sequence). V gave up 2 bases and J gave up 2 bases, with 10 bases separating them. The DNA for the CDR3 is TGTGCCAGCAGCTTAAGGACCGGGGCCTACAATGAGCAGTTCTTC. Translating it yields CASSLRTGAYNEQFF.

This sequence joins TRBV5-6 and TRBJ1-1; possibly TRBD1 for D (5 bases). V dropped 4 bases and J dropped 0 bases, with 16 bases sitting between them. The germline gives CDR1 SGHDT, CDR2 YYEEEE. The CDR3 has 16 amino acids. The DNA for the CDR3 is TGTGCCAGCAGCCGGCTACAGGAGCTCATGAACACTGAAGCTTTCTTT. It specifies CASSRLQELMNTEAFF.

The chain joins TRBV10-3 to TRBJ1-2; TRBD1 might be the D (5 bases). The CDR3 loop spans 13 amino acids. V lost 6 bases, J lost 6 bases, and 14 bases lay in between. Germline V lookup: CDR1 ENHRY, CDR2 SYGVKD. This chain's CDR3 is CAIREGRGNGYTF. The CDR3 DNA sequence: TGTGCCATCAGAGAGGGACGGGGAAATGGCTACACCTTC.

This clone was detected a few times. The rearrangement links TRBV7-9 to TRBJ2-2, with D perhaps TRBD2 (5 bases). The germline V gene has CDR1 SEHNR and CDR2 FQNEAQ (reference sequence). V was trimmed by 6 bases and J by 0 bases, leaving 11 bases between them. The CDR3 consists of 15 residues. In nucleotides, the CDR3 is TGTGCCAGCAGATCGGGATCTGCGAACACCGGGGAGCTGTTTTTT. Its translation: CASRSGSANTGELFF. The full variable domain, rest sourced from reference TRBV7-9 and TRBJ2-2, is DTGVSQNPRHKITKRGQNVTFRCDPISEHNRLYWYRQTLGQGPEFLTYFQNEAQLEKSRLLSDRFSAERPKGSFSTLEIQRTEQGDSAMYLCASRSGSANTGELFFGEGSRLTVL.

V and J are TRBV7-9 and TRBJ1-1, with 10 bases lining up with TRBD1. The CDR3 runs 14 residues. Germline V gene lookup returns CDR1 SEHNR and CDR2 FQNEAQ (reference sequence). J gave up 11 bases and V 6 bases, and 12 bases lay outside the gene matches. CDR3 protein: CASRNLGQGIAAFF. CDR3 in DNA: TGTGCCAGCAGGAACCTGGGACAGGGGATTGCGGCTTTCTTT. The whole variable domain, remainder taken from reference TRBV7-9 and TRBJ1-1, is DTGVSQNPRHKITKRGQNVTFRCDPISEHNRLYWYRQTLGQGPEFLTYFQNEAQLEKSRLLSDRFSAERPKGSFSTLEIQRTEQGDSAMYLCASRNLGQGIAAFFGQGTRLTVV.